The sample holds many counts of the clone carrying this T cell receptor beta chain. Genomic DNA constituted the template upon which TCR beta VDJ and CDR3 profiling was performed. Each CDR3 protein gets one entry after TCRdb re-called the reads with MiXCR. The sample holds more than 150,000 distinct CDR3 sequences, 50% to 75% seen once. Deletions cut 4 bases from V and 2 bases from J, with 9 bases between. The CDR3 is 13 amino acids. CDR1 and CDR2 from the germline V gene are SGHKS and YYEKEE (reference sequence). The entry originates in a study of CD8+CD57+ T cells in acquired aplastic anemia. For the study at large: Sorted cells (CD4+ and CD8+) yielded DNA amounts that averaged approximately 3.2 ug.

This chain joins TRBV5-5 and TRBJ1-1; maybe TRBD1 (6 bases). The clonotype comes from a human donor with severe aplastic anemia or a healthy control (not recorded which). The material sequenced was sorted CD4+, CD8+, or CD8+CD57+ T cells (not recorded which) from PBMCs. The CDR3 region has the DNA TGTGCCAGCAGCGGACAGATAAACACTGAAGCTTTCTTT. Protein product: CASSGQINTEAFF.